This T cell receptor (beta chain) was sequenced in a study of blood T cell repertoires in COVID-19. Whole-study context: The analysed material was cDNA or gDNA that came from T cells, B-cell-depleted T cells, or PBMCs.

Participants reported their clinical history, and cohort assignment relied on those reports. Either two negative PCRs, clearance, or symptom resolution qualified Cohort 3 donors as recovered. The protocol was immunoSEQ multiplex PCR, while the TCRdb copy is restricted to in-frame clones and leaves out a portion. The sample gives about 310,000 clones, around 89% of which show up once; around a tenth is in the top ten. Sequencing was done on a sample of PBMCs or T cells enriched from blood (not recorded which). The TCR was taken from a woman aged 40 to 50 who had recovered from COVID-19.

The CDR3, as DNA: TGTGCCATCAGTGAGTCGACAAACTACGAGCAGTACTTC. Its translation is CAISESTNYEQYF. V gene TRBV10-3 combines with J gene TRBJ2-7; D not certain. CDR3 length: 13 residues. Trimming took off 0 bases at V and 3 bases at J, with 6 bases between the two ends. Per the germline V gene, CDR1 is ENHRY and CDR2 is SYGVKD.